This TCR beta chain is from a study of blood T cell repertoires in COVID-19 (dated by TCRdb to the early 2020s). With regard to the full study: Collaborator samples came from the United States, Italy and Spain and covered acute and convalescent phases of COVID-19. Nearly every sample came with metadata listing a de-identified subject ID, COVID-19 status, age in years and sex. The prospective study material was composed of cDNA or gDNA derived from T cells, B-cell-depleted T cells, or PBMCs. The repertoires were released in a freely available public database meant as a resource for research on the immune response to SARS-CoV-2. Subjects who had been exposed to COVID-19, were actively infected with it, or had recovered from it provided the deeply sampled blood TCRbeta repertoires that made up the dataset. Where available, HLA class I and class II types were obtained from metadata supplied by the sample provider rather than from assay-based typing. Samples were obtained from the ongoing ImmuneRACE study (first 160 participants) and from 950 to 1,500 subjects provided by 6 global collaborators.

In Seattle, one collaborating source enrolled patients while the infection was active and tracked those patients longitudinally over the course of disease. Collaborating institutions collected whole blood in K2EDTA tubes following their own protocols. For TCRbeta analysis, collaborator samples were shipped as frozen whole blood, as isolated PBMCs, or as DNA extracted from either sample type. TCRbeta CDR3 regions were amplified from genomic DNA using the immunoSEQ Assay, a bias-controlled multiplex PCR. On the authors' methods: The number of nucleated cells in each sample was estimated from the amplification of reference gene primers within the assay. Sequence reads were collapsed and filtered to measure the absolute abundance of every unique TCRbeta CDR3 rearrangement. Productive Simpson clonality was computed per sample as the square root of Simpson's diversity index over productive rearrangements. The table comes from immuneACCESS by way of TCRdb, which keeps in-frame sequences with V and J called. Part of the clones is missing from these tables; in studies checked, under half for an unresolved V gene and the rest for unknown reasons. D and trimming come from the DNA, and the V and J calls and clone size come from that table. Present in this sample are 150,000 to 200,000 clones, roughly three quarters of which were seen just once. The ten largest make up roughly 5.7% of the sample.

What the research found in general, with its limitations: Clinical and demographic metadata were provided uncurated, with the amount varying by source and participant.

In regard to this clone: Its specific antigen is unknown. Base qualities were left out, and no much larger clone turns up one base away. Different DNA sequences within this sample yield the same CDR3.

The sequenced material came from peripheral blood. The receptor's source is a woman aged 40 to 50 with COVID-19, enrolled during active disease.

The DNA sequence is given as TGTGCCTGGAGTGTAGGGGGGGCTTCCTACGAGCAGTACTTC. The resulting protein is CAWSVGGASYEQYF. The chain was built from TRBV30 and TRBJ2-7, and the D gene may be TRBD2, 7 bases matching. V drops 0 bases and J drops 1 base, leaving 10 bases in between. The germline V gene (reference sequence) yields GTSNPN for CDR1 and SVGIG for CDR2. Including cysteine and phenylalanine, the CDR3 has 14 amino acids. Only the CDR3 portion is preserved as DNA: 42 bases, with reading frame beginning at the first base.